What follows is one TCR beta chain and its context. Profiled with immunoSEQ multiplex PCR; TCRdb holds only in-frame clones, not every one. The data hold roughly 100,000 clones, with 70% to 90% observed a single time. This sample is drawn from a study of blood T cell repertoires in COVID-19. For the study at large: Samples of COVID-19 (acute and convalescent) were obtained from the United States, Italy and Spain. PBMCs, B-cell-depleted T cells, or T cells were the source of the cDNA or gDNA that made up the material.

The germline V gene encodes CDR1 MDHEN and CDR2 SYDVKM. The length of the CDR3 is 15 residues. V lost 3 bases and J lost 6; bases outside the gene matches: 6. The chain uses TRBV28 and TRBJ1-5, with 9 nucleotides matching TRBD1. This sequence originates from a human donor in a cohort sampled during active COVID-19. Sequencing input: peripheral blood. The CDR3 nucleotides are TGTGCCAGCAGTTTGGCCGGGGACAGGGTTCAGCCCCAGCATTTT. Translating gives CASSLAGDRVQPQHF.